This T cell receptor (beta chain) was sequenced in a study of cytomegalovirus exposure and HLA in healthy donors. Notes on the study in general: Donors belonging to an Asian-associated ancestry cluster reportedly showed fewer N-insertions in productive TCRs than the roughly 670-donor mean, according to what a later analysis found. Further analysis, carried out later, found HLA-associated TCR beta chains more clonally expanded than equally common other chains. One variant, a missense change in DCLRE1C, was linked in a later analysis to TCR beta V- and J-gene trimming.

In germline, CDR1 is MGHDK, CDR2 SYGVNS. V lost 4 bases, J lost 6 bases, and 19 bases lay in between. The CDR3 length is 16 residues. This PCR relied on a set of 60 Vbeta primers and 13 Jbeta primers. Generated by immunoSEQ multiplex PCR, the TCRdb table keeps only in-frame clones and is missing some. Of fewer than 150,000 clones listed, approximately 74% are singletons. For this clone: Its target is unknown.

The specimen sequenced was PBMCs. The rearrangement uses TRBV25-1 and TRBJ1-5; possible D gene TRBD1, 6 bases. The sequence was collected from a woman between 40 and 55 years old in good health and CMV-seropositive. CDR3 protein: CASSGDGTPEVQPQHF. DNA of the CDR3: TGTGCCAGCAGTGGGGATGGGACACCTGAGGTTCAGCCCCAGCATTTT. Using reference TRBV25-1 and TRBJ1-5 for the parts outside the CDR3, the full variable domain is EADIYQTPRYLVIGTGKKITLECSQTMGHDKMYWYQQDPGMELHLIHYSYGVNSTEKGDLSSESTVSRIRTEHFPLTLESARPSHTSQYLCASSGDGTPEVQPQHFGDGTRLSIL.